In its sample, the clone carrying this T cell receptor beta chain was seen a few times. It was with 60 Vbeta and 13 Jbeta primers that the PCR ran. Assay: immunoSEQ multiplex PCR; the TCRdb copy retains only in-frame clones and omits some. The top ten hold roughly 2.9% of the sample, which has over 65,000 clones, more than 80% seen once. The data were obtained in a study of cytomegalovirus exposure and HLA in healthy donors. The sequencing input was PBMCs. The receptor comes from a woman in her 30s in good health and CMV-seronegative.

CDR3 region: CASSLGRGNEKLFF. For the CDR3, the DNA is TGTGCCAGCAGCTTGGGAAGGGGGAATGAAAAACTGTTTTTT. This rearrangement joins TRBV6-5 to TRBJ1-4, with a possible D match to TRBD1 (6 bases). The ends were cut back, 6 bases at V and 5 bases at J, with 13 bases in the middle. The CDR3 is made up of 14 amino acids. CDR1 and CDR2 from the germline V gene are MNHEY and SVGAGI.